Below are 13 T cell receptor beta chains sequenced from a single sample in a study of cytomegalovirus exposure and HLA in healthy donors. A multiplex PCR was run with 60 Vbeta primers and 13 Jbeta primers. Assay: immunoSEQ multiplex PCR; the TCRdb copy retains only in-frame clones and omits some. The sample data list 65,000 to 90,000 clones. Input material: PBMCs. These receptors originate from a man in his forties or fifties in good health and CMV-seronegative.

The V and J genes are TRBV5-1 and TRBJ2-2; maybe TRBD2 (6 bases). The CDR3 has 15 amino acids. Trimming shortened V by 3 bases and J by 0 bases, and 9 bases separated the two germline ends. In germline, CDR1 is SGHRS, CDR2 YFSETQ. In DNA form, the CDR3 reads TGCGCCAGCAGCTGGACTATCTCGAACACCGGGGAGCTGTTTTTT. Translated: CASSWTISNTGELFF.

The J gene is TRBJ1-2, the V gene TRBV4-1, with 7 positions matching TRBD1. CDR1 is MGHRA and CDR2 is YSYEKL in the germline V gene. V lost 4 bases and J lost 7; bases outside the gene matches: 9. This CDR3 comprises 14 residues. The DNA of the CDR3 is TGCGCCAGCAGCCCGATAGGACAGGAGGTTGGCTACACCTTC. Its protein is CASSPIGQEVGYTF.

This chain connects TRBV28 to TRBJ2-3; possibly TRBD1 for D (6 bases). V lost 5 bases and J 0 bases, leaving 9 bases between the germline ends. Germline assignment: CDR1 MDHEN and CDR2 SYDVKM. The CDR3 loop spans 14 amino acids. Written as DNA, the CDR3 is TGTGCCAGCAGTCGGGACACCAGCACAGATACGCAGTATTTT. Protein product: CASSRDTSTDTQYF.

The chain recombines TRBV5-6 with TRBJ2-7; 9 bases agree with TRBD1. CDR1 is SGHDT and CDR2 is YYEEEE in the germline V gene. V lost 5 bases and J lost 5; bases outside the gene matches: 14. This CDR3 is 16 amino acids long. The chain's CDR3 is CASSRGDTGGRDEQYF. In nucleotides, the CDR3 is TGTGCCAGCAGTCGTGGGGACACAGGGGGCAGGGACGAGCAGTACTTC.

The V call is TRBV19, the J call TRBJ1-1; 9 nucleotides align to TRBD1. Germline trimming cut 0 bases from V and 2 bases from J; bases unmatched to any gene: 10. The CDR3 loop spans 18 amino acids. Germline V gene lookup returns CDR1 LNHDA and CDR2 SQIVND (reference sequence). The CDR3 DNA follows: TGTGCCAGTAGTATAGATAGGACAGGGGATGTCTTTAACACTGAAGCTTTCTTT. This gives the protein CASSIDRTGDVFNTEAFF.

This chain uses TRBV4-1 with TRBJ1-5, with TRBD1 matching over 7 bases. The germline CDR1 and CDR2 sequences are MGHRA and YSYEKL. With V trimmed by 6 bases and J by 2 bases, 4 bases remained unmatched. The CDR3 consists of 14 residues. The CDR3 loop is CASRATGRNQPQHF. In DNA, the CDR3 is TGCGCCAGCAGAGCGACAGGGCGCAATCAGCCCCAGCATTTT.

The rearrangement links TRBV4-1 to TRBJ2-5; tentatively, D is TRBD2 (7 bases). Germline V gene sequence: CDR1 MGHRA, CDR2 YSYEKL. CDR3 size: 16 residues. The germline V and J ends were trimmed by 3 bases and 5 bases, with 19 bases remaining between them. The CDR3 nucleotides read TGCGCCAGCAGCCACGCCCGGAGGGGGGGCTCGGAGACCCAGTACTTC. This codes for CASSHARRGGSETQYF.

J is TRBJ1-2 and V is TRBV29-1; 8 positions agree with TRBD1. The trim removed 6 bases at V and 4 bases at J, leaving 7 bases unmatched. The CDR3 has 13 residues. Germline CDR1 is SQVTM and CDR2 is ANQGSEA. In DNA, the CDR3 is TGCAGCGTCCATACAGGGGGACTCTATGGCTACACCTTC. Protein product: CSVHTGGLYGYTF.

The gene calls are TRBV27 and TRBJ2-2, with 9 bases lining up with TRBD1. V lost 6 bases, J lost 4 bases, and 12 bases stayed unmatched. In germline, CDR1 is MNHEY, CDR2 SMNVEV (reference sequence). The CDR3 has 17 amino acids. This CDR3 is CASRTGTGRLVTGELFF. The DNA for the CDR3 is TGTGCCAGCAGAACCGGGACAGGGCGATTGGTCACCGGGGAGCTGTTTTTT.

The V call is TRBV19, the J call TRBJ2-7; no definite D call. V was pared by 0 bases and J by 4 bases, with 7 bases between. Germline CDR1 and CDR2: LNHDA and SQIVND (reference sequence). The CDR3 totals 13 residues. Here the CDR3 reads CASSIESSYEQYF. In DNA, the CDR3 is TGTGCCAGTAGTATAGAGTCTAGTTACGAGCAGTACTTC.

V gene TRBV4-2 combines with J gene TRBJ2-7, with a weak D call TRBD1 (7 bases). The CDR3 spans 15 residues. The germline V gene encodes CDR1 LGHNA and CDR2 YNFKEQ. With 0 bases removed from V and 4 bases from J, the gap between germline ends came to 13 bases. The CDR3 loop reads CASSQEGRGEYEQYF. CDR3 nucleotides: TGTGCCAGCAGCCAAGAAGGCAGGGGGGAGTACGAGCAGTACTTC.

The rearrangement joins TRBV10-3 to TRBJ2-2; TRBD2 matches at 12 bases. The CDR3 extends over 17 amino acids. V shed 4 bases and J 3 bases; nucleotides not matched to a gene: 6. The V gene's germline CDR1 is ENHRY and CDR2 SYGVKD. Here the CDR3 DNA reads TGTGCCATCAGTGGAGCTAGCGGGGGGGCCTACACCGGGGAGCTGTTTTTT. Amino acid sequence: CAISGASGGAYTGELFF.

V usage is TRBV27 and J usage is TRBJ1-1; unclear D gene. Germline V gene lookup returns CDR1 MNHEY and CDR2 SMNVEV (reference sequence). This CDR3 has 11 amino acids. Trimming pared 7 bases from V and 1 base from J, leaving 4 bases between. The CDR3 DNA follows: TGTGCCAGCATTCAGAACACTGAAGCTTTCTTT. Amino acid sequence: CASIQNTEAFF.